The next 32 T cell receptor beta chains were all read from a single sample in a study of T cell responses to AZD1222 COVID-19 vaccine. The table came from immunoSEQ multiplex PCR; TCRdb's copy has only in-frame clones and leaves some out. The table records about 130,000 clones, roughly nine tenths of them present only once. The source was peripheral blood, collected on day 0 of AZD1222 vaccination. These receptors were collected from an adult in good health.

The CDR3 loop is CASSLRLAEDTDTQYF. The CDR3, as DNA: TGCGCCAGCAGCTTGAGGCTAGCGGAAGACACAGATACGCAGTATTTT. The chain couples TRBV5-1 to TRBJ2-3; 7 bases are shared with TRBD2. The CDR3 covers 16 residues. CDR1 and CDR2 from the germline V gene are SGHRS and YFSETQ. The trim removed 1 base at V and 2 bases at J, leaving 7 bases unmatched.

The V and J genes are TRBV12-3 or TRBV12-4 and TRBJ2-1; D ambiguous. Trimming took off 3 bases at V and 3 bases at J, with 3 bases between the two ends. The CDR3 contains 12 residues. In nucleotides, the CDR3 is TGTGCCAGCAGTTTCGTCTACAATGAGCAGTTCTTC. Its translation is CASSFVYNEQFF.

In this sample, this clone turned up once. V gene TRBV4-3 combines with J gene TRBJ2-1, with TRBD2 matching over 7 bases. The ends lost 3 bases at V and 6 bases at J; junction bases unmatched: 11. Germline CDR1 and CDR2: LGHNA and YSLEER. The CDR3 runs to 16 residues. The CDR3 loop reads CASSQGGITLGNEQFF. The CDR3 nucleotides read TGCGCCAGCAGCCAGGGGGGGATCACGCTGGGCAATGAGCAGTTCTTC.

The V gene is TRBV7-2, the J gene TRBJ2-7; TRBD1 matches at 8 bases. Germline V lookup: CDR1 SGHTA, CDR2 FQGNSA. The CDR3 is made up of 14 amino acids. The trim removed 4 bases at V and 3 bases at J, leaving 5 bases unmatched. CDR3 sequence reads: CASSSRDRFYEQYF. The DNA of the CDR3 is TGTGCCAGCAGCTCCCGGGACAGGTTCTACGAGCAGTACTTC.

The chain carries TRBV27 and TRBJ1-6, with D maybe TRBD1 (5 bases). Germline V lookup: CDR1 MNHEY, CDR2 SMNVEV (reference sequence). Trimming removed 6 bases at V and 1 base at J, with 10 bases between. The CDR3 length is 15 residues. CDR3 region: CASRRGWSYNSPLHF. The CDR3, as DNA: TGTGCCAGCAGGCGGGGGTGGTCCTATAATTCACCCCTCCACTTT.

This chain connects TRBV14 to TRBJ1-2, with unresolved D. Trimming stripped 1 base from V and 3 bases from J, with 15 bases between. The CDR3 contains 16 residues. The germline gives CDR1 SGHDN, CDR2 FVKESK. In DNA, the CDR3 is TGTGCCAGCAGCCAAGGGCCCTTGGCAGGAGACTATGGCTACACCTTC. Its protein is CASSQGPLAGDYGYTF. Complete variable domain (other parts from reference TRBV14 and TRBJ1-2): EAGVTQFPSHSVIEKGQTVTLRCDPISGHDNLYWYRRVMGKEIKFLLHFVKESKQDESGMPNNRFLAERTGGTYSTLKVQPAELEDSGVYFCASSQGPLAGDYGYTFGSGTRLTVV.

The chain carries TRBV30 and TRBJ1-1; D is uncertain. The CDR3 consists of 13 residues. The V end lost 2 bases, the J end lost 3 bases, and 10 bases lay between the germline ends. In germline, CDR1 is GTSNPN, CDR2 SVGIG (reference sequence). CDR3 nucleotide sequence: TGTGCCTGGAGTTTTTTTTGGGACACTGAAGCTTTCTTT. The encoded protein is CAWSFFWDTEAFF.

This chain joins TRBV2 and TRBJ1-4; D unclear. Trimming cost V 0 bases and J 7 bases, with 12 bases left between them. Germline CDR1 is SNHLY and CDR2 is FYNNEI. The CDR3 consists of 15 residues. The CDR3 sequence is CASSEAGVSSEKLFF. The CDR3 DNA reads TGTGCCAGCAGTGAAGCCGGAGTTTCGAGTGAAAAACTGTTTTTT.

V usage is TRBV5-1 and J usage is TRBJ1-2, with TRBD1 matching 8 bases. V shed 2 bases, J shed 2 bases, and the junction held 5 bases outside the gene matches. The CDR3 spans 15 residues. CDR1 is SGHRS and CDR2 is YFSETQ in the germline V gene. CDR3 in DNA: TGCGCCAGCAGCTTAACCACAGGGGGGAACTATGGCTACACCTTC. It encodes CASSLTTGGNYGYTF. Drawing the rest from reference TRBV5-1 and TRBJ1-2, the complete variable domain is KAGVTQTPRYLIKTRGQQVTLSCSPISGHRSVSWYQQTPGQGLQFLFEYFSETQRNKGNFPGRFSGRQFSNSRSEMNVSTLELGDSALYLCASSLTTGGNYGYTFGSGTRLTVV.

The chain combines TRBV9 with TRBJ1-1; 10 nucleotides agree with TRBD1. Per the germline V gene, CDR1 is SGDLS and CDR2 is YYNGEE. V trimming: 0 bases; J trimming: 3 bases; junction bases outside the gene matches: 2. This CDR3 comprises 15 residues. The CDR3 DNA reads TGTGCCAGCAGCGTAGGCGGGACAGGGGACACTGAAGCTTTCTTT. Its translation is CASSVGGTGDTEAFF.

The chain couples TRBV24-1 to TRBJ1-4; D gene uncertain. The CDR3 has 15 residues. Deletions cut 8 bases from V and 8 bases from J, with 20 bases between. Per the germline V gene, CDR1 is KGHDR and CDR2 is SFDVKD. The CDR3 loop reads CATNVRRIGKEKLFF. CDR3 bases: TGTGCCACCAACGTCCGTCGAATTGGTAAGGAAAAACTGTTTTTT.

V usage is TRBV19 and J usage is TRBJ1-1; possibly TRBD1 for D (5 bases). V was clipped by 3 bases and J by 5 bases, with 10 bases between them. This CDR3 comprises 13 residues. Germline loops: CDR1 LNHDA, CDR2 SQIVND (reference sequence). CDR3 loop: CASSIAGGTEAFF. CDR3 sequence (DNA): TGTGCCAGTAGTATTGCGGGGGGGACTGAAGCTTTCTTT.

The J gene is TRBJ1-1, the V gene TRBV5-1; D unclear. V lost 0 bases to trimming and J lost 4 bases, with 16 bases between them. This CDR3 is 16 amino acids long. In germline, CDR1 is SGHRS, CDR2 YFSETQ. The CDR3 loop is CASSLAPTTTSTEAFF. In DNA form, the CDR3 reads TGCGCCAGCAGCTTGGCCCCTACCACGACGAGCACTGAAGCTTTCTTT.

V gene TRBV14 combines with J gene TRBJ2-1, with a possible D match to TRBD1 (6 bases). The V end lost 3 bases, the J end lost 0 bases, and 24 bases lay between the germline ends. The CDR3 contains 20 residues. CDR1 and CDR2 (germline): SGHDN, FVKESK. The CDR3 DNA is TGTGCCAGCAGCCAGGCTGTGGGCAGGGGATTCTCCTTCTCCTACAATGAGCAGTTCTTC. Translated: CASSQAVGRGFSFSYNEQFF.

The CDR3 region is CASSQDLGGNQPQHF. The CDR3 nucleotides are TGCGCCAGCAGCCAAGATCTAGGGGGGAACCAGCCCCAGCATTTT. This chain joins TRBV4-3 and TRBJ1-5, with D maybe TRBD1 (6 bases). V was pared by 0 bases and J by 7 bases, with 13 bases between. CDR1 LGHNA and CDR2 YSLEER come from the germline V gene. The CDR3 runs to 15 residues.

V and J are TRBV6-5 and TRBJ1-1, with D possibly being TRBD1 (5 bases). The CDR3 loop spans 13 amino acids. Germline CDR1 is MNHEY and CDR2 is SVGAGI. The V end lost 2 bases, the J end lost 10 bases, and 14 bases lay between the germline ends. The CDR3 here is CASSYGGTSGAFF. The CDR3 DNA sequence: TGTGCCAGCAGTTACGGCGGGACCTCTGGAGCTTTCTTT.

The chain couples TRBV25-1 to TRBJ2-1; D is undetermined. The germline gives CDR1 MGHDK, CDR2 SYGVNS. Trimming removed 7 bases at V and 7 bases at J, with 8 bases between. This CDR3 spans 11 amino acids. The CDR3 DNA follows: TGTGCCAGCACCGCGCTGAATGAGCAGTTCTTC. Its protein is CASTALNEQFF.

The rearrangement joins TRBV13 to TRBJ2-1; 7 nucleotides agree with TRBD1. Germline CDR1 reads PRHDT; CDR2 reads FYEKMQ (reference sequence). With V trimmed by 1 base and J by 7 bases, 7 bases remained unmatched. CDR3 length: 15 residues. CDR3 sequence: CASSLEGDSRNEQFF. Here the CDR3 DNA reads TGTGCCAGCAGCTTAGAAGGGGACAGTAGGAATGAGCAGTTCTTC. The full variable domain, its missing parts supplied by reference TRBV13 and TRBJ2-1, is AAGVIQSPRHLIKEKRETATLKCYPIPRHDTVYWYQQGPGQDPQFLISFYEKMQSDKGSIPDRFSAQQFSDYHSELNMSSLELGDSALYFCASSLEGDSRNEQFFGPGTRLTVL.

The CDR3 sequence is CASSKRTVGGNTEAFF. CDR3 coding DNA: TGTGCCAGCAGCAAACGGACAGTCGGAGGGAACACTGAAGCTTTCTTT. V gene TRBV9 combines with J gene TRBJ1-1; weak D call: TRBD1 (6 bases). V dropped 4 bases and J dropped 1 base, with 17 bases sitting between them. CDR1 is SGDLS and CDR2 is YYNGEE in the germline V gene. CDR3 length: 16 residues.

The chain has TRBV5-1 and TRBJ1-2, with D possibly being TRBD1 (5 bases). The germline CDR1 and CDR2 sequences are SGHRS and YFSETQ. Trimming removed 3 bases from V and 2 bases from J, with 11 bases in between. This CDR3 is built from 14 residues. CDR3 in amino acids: CASSWDGLNYGYTF. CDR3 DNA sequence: TGCGCCAGCAGCTGGGACGGACTAAACTATGGCTACACCTTC.

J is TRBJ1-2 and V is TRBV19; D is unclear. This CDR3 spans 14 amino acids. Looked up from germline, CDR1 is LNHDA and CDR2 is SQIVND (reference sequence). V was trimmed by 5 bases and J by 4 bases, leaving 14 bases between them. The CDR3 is CASSPKTVVYGYTF. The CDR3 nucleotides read TGTGCCAGTAGTCCTAAGACGGTAGTCTATGGCTACACCTTC.

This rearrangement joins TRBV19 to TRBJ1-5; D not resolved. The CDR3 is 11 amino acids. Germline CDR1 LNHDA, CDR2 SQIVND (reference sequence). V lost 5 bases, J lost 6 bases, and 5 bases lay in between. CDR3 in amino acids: CASSDSQPQHF. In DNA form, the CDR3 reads TGTGCCAGTAGTGATAGTCAGCCCCAGCATTTT.

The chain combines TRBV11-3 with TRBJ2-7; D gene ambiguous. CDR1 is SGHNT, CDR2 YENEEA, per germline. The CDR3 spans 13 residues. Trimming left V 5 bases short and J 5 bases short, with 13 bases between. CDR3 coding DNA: TGTGCCAGCAGCGCAAGGACCTGGGACGAGCAGTACTTC. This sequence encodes CASSARTWDEQYF.

CDR3 region: CASSPTGGAYEQYF. The DNA of the CDR3 is TGTGCCAGCTCACCGACGGGAGGCGCCTACGAGCAGTACTTC. The chain uses TRBV18 and TRBJ2-7; 7 nucleotides agree with TRBD2. Germline lookup yields CDR1 KGHSH and CDR2 LQKENI. The CDR3 has 14 amino acids. Trimming took 3 bases from V and 2 from J; bases not matched to a gene: 4.

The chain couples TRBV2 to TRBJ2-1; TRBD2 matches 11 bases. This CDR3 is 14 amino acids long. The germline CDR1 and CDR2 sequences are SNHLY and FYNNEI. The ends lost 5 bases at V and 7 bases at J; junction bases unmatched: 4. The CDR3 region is CASSYSGRDNEQFF. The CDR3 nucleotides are TGTGCCAGCAGTTATAGCGGGAGGGATAATGAGCAGTTCTTC. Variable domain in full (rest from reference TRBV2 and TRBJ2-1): EPEVTQTPSHQVTQMGQEVILRCVPISNHLYFYWYRQILGQKVEFLVSFYNNEISEKSEIFDDQFSVERPDGSNFTLKIRSTKLEDSAMYFCASSYSGRDNEQFFGPGTRLTVL.

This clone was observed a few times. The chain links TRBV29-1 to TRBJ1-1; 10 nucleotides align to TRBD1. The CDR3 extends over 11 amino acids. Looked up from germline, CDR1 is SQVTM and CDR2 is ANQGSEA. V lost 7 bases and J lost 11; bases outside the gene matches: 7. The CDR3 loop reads CSAPDRGIAFF. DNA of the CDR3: TGCAGCGCACCGGACAGGGGGATTGCTTTCTTT.

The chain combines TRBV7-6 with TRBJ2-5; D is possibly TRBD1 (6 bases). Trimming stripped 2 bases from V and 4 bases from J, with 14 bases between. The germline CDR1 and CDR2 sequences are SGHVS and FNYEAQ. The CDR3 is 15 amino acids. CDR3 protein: CASSLTRGYRETQYF. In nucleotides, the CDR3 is TGTGCCAGCAGCTTAACCAGGGGTTATCGAGAGACCCAGTACTTC.

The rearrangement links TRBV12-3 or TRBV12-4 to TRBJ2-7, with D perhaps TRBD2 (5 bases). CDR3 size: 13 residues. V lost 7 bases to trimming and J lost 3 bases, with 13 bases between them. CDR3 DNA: TGTGCCAGCACCAGGACTGCGTTCTACGAGCAGTACTTC. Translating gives CASTRTAFYEQYF.

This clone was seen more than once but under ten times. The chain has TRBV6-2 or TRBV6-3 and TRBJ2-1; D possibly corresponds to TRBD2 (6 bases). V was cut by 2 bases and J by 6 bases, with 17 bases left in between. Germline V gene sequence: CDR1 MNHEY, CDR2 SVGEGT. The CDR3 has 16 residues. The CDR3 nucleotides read TGTGCCAGCAGTTACGCGGGACTCAAAGGGTCCAATGAGCAGTTCTTC. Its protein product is CASSYAGLKGSNEQFF.

As DNA, the CDR3 is TGTGCCACCAGCAGAGTAGAGGGGGCCGATGAAAAACTGTTTTTT. Protein product: CATSRVEGADEKLFF. The chain combines TRBV15 with TRBJ1-4; 7 bases are a match to TRBD1. Trimming removed 1 base from V and 6 bases from J; junction bases left unmatched: 5. Germline V CDR1 and CDR2: LNHNV, YYDKDF (reference sequence). The CDR3 consists of 15 residues.

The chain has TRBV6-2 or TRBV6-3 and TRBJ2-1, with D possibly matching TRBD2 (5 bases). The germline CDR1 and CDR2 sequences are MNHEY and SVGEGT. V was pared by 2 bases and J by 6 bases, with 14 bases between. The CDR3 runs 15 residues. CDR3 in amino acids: CASSYGNNAGNEQFF. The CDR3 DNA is TGTGCCAGCAGTTACGGCAATAACGCGGGCAATGAGCAGTTCTTC.

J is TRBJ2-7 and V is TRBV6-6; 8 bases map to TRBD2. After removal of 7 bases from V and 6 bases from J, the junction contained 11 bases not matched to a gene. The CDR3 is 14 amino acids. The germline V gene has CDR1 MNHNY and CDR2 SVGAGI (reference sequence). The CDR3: CASKDGGARSEQYF. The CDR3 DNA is TGTGCCAGCAAGGACGGGGGGGCGCGATCCGAGCAGTACTTC.